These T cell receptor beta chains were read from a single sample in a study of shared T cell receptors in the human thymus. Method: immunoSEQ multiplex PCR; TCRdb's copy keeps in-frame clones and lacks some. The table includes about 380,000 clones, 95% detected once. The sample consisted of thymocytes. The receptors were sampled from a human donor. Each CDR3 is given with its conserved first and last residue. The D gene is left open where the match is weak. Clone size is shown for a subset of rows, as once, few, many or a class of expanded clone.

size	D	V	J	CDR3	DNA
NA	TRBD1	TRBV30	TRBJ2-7	CAWSPRTGPTRAYEQYF	TGTGCCTGGAGTCCCCGGACAGGGCCTACCCGCGCCTACGAGCAGTACTTC
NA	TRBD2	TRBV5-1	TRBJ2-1	CASSSWGSGAYNEQFF	TGCGCCAGCAGCTCCTGGGGTAGCGGGGCCTACAATGAGCAGTTCTTC
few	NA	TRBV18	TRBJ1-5	CASSPGGSGTSNQPQHF	TGTGCCAGCTCACCCGGCGGGTCCGGGACGAGCAATCAGCCCCAGCATTTT
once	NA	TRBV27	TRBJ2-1	CASSQLLASRYNEQFF	TGTGCCAGCAGTCAACTGCTAGCTTCGCGCTACAATGAGCAGTTCTTC
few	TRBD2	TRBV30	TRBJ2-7	CAWRPPGLAGFYEQYF	TGTGCCTGGAGGCCACCCGGACTAGCGGGGTTCTACGAGCAGTACTTC
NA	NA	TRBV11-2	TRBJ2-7	CASSIHEQYF	TGTGCCAGCAGCATCCACGAGCAGTACTTC
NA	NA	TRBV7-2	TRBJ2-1	CASSLGLFGPQAYNEQFF	TGTGCCAGCAGCTTAGGGCTCTTTGGGCCGCAAGCTTACAATGAGCAGTTCTTC
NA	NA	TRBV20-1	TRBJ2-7	CSASDRYEQYF	TGCAGTGCTAGTGACCGCTACGAGCAGTACTTC
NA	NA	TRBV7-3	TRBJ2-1	CASSQTRGGEQFF	TGTGCCAGCAGCCAAACGAGAGGGGGTGAGCAGTTCTTC
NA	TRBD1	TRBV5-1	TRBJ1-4	CASSPGTGGEKLFF	TGCGCTAGCAGCCCTGGGACAGGGGGAGAAAAACTGTTTTTT
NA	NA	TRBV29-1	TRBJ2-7	CSVVMSTSSYEQYF	TGCAGCGTTGTTATGTCGACCAGCTCCTACGAGCAGTACTTC
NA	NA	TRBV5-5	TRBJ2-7	CASSHRDGPLEQYF	TGTGCCAGCAGCCACCGGGACGGCCCCCTCGAGCAGTACTTC
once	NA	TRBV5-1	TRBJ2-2	CASSLVNRTGELFF	TGCGCCAGCAGCTTGGTCAATAGAACCGGGGAGCTGTTTTTT
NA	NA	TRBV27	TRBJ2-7	CASGLHSYEQYF	TGTGCCAGCGGGTTACACTCCTACGAGCAGTACTTC
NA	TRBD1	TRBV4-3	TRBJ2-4	CASSQFGTGSNRAKNIQYF	TGCGCCAGCAGCCAATTCGGGACAGGGAGTAATCGAGCCAAAAACATTCAGTACTTC
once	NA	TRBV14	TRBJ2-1	CASSQAKIGLPLNEQFF	TGTGCCAGCAGCCAAGCAAAGATAGGCCTACCCCTCAATGAGCAGTTCTTC
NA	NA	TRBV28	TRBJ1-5	CASGGQASNQPQHF	TGTGCCAGCGGCGGGCAGGCAAGCAATCAGCCCCAGCATTTT
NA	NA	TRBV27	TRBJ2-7	CASSSGIRTEEGQYF	TGTGCCAGCAGTTCCGGAATTAGGACGGAGGAGGGGCAGTACTTC
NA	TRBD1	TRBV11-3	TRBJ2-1	CASSLDPGTVYNEQFF	TGTGCCAGCAGCTTAGACCCAGGGACAGTATACAATGAGCAGTTCTTC
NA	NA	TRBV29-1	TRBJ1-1	CSVEEEGPQPNTEAFF	TGCAGCGTTGAAGAAGAGGGGCCCCAACCGAACACTGAAGCTTTCTTT
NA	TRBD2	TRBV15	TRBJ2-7	CATRTGMAGGSHEQYF	TGTGCCACCCGAACAGGTATGGCGGGAGGAAGTCACGAGCAGTACTTC
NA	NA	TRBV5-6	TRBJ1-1	CASSRRKDWYTEAFF	TGTGCCAGCAGCCGGCGGAAGGATTGGTACACTGAAGCTTTCTTT
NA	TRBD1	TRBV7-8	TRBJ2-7	CASSLETGESSYEQYF	TGTGCCAGCAGCTTAGAAACAGGGGAGAGCTCCTACGAGCAGTACTTC